These 31 T cell receptor beta chains were all obtained from the same sample, sequenced in a study of blood T cell repertoires in COVID-19. Measured with immunoSEQ multiplex PCR; TCRdb has only the in-frame clones, and not every one. Of some 300,000 clones listed, around 90% are singletons. Sequenced sample: peripheral blood. The receptor source for this set is a woman in her forties or fifties with COVID-19, enrolled during active disease.

This sequence joins TRBV24-1 and TRBJ2-2; 8 bases line up with TRBD1. CDR3 length: 13 residues. The junction had 3 bases not matched to a gene; V was cut back by 7 bases and J by 6 bases. Germline-derived CDR1 and CDR2 are KGHDR and SFDVKD. The CDR3 DNA sequence: TGTGCCACCAGCACACAGGGGGCCGGGGAGCTGTTTTTT. The encoded protein is CATSTQGAGELFF.

The chain couples TRBV5-1 to TRBJ1-4, with 7 bases identical to TRBD1. CDR1 and CDR2 (germline): SGHRS, YFSETQ. There are 13 residues in the CDR3. With V trimmed by 3 bases and J by 6 bases, 2 bases remained unmatched. Written as DNA, the CDR3 is TGCGCCAGCAGCTGGCAGGGGGATGAAAAACTGTTTTTT. Amino acids: CASSWQGDEKLFF.

The chain couples TRBV21-1 to TRBJ1-6; whether TRBD1, the table's D call, matches the DNA was not checked. TRBV21-1 is noted as a pseudogene. The CDR3 spans 17 residues. Written as DNA, the CDR3 is TGTGCCAGCAGCAACCCCTATTGGGACAGTAAGCGATCACCCCTCCACTTT. Protein: CASSNPYWDSKRSPLHF.

J is TRBJ2-1 and V is TRBV7-9, with a tentative D call TRBD2 (6 bases). CDR1 is SEHNR and CDR2 is FQNEAQ in the germline V gene (reference sequence). There are 17 residues in the CDR3. The V end lost 2 bases, the J end lost 0 bases, and 14 bases lay between the germline ends. CDR3 region: CASSLTTGLSSYNEQFF. CDR3 DNA sequence: TGTGCCAGCAGCTTAACAACGGGACTGAGCTCCTACAATGAGCAGTTCTTC.

The CDR3 protein is CASSRRRTSGSAGSGANVLTF. The CDR3 bases are TGTGCCAGTAGTCGACGGAGGACTAGCGGGAGCGCCGGCTCTGGGGCCAACGTCCTGACTTTC. V usage is TRBV19 and J usage is TRBJ2-6, with 13 bases that match TRBD2. The CDR3 spans 21 residues. The junction had 13 bases not matched to a gene; V was cut back by 5 bases and J by 0 bases. Per the germline V gene, CDR1 is LNHDA and CDR2 is SQIVND (reference sequence).

V usage is TRBV5-6 and J usage is TRBJ2-5, with TRBD2 matching over 13 bases. The ends lost 8 bases at V and 4 bases at J; junction bases unmatched: 2. Germline CDR1 and CDR2: SGHDT and YYEEEE. This CDR3 region has 13 residues. CDR3 amino acids: CASTSGRGETQYF. Written as DNA, the CDR3 is TGTGCCAGTACTAGCGGGAGGGGAGAGACCCAGTACTTC.

This clone was seen a handful of times. The rearrangement joins TRBV9 to TRBJ2-2, with D possibly matching TRBD2 (6 bases). The germline V gene encodes CDR1 SGDLS and CDR2 YYNGEE. V gave up 2 bases and J gave up 0 bases, with 11 bases separating them. This CDR3 has 16 residues. In DNA form, the CDR3 reads TGTGCCAGCAGCGTCAGCGGGCGCCCGAACACCGGGGAGCTGTTTTTT. Translated: CASSVSGRPNTGELFF.

This sequence joins TRBV2 and TRBJ1-4; no clear D. Trimming took 4 bases from V and 4 from J, leaving 7 bases between them. In germline, CDR1 is SNHLY, CDR2 FYNNEI. The CDR3 contains 13 residues. CDR3 loop: CASSANSNEKLFF. CDR3 in DNA: TGTGCCAGCAGTGCGAACAGTAATGAAAAACTGTTTTTT. Combining the CDR3 with reference TRBV2 and TRBJ1-4 gives the whole variable domain EPEVTQTPSHQVTQMGQEVILRCVPISNHLYFYWYRQILGQKVEFLVSFYNNEISEKSEIFDDQFSVERPDGSNFTLKIRSTKLEDSAMYFCASSANSNEKLFFGSGTQLSVL.

V and J are TRBV7-2 and TRBJ2-2, with TRBD2 matching over 16 bases. Germline V gives CDR1 SGHTA, CDR2 FQGNSA. The length of the CDR3 is 18 residues. The V segment lost 5 bases and the J segment 5 bases; nucleotides outside the gene matches: 8. CDR3: CASSSPGLAGGLTGELFF. CDR3 sequence (DNA): TGTGCCAGCAGCAGTCCGGGACTAGCGGGAGGGTTAACCGGGGAGCTGTTTTTT.

V and J are TRBV9 and TRBJ2-5; the D gene is possibly TRBD2 (7 bases). The CDR3 has 16 amino acids. Germline CDR1 SGDLS, CDR2 YYNGEE. V dropped 4 bases and J dropped 5 bases, with 21 bases sitting between them. The CDR3 here is CASSLASGGRSETQYF. In DNA, the CDR3 is TGTGCCAGCAGCCTAGCATCCGGGGGGCGCAGCGAGACCCAGTACTTC.

The rearrangement uses TRBV2 and TRBJ1-2; no definite D call. Germline values: CDR1 SNHLY, CDR2 FYNNEI. Trimming took off 3 bases at V and 2 bases at J, with 7 bases between the two ends. The CDR3 consists of 13 residues. CDR3 sequence: CASSDYRNYGYTF. Written as DNA, the CDR3 is TGTGCCAGCAGTGACTACAGAAACTATGGCTACACCTTC.

The chain has TRBV3-1 (or the pseudogene TRBV3-2) and TRBJ2-5; D unclear. The CDR3 has 18 residues. V was clipped by 1 base and J by 1 base, with 19 bases between them. The V gene's germline CDR1 is LGHDT and CDR2 YNNKEL (reference sequence). CDR3 sequence (DNA): TGTGCCAGCAGCCAAGGAGATCTTAACGCCCCTAGCCAAGAGACCCAGTACTTC. This codes for CASSQGDLNAPSQETQYF.

The V call is TRBV20-1, the J call TRBJ2-7; D is ambiguous. Germline CDR1 and CDR2: DFQATT and SNEGSKA (reference sequence). The CDR3 length is 11 residues. V lost 0 bases and J 3 bases, leaving 3 bases between the germline ends. The CDR3, as DNA: TGCAGTGCTAGAGACCTCTACGAGCAGTACTTC. Translating gives CSARDLYEQYF.

The chain employs TRBV10-3 and TRBJ2-7; 12 nucleotides align to TRBD1. CDR1 and CDR2 from the germline V gene are ENHRY and SYGVKD. The CDR3 is 16 amino acids. The junction had 7 bases not matched to a gene; V was cut back by 2 bases and J by 5 bases. The CDR3 bases are TGTGCCATCAGTGAGAGCGGGACAGGGGGCAAGGACGAGCAGTACTTC. It encodes CAISESGTGGKDEQYF.

This clone came up once. This rearrangement joins TRBV18 to TRBJ2-2, with D perhaps TRBD1 (6 bases). CDR1 KGHSH and CDR2 LQKENI come from the germline V gene. CDR3 length equals 15 residues. The V and J ends lost 8 bases and 2 bases respectively, with 15 bases between them. This CDR3 is CASQRQDVNTGELFF. CDR3 in DNA: TGTGCCAGCCAGAGACAGGACGTAAACACCGGGGAGCTGTTTTTT.

The chain joins TRBV4-2 to TRBJ2-1; 10 bases are a match to TRBD2. Trimming took 0 bases from V and 7 from J; bases not matched to a gene: 9. The CDR3 has 17 amino acids. Germline V lookup: CDR1 LGHNA, CDR2 YNFKEQ. CDR3 protein: CASSQDTASGSRNEQFF. The CDR3 nucleotides are TGTGCCAGCAGCCAAGATACGGCTAGCGGGAGTCGGAATGAGCAGTTCTTC.

The chain carries TRBV24-1 and TRBJ1-2, with D tentatively TRBD1 (5 bases). Trimming removed 4 bases from V and 7 bases from J, with 12 bases in between. Germline loops: CDR1 KGHDR, CDR2 SFDVKD. This CDR3 region has 13 residues. CDR3 protein: CATSERGRGGYTF. The CDR3 bases are TGTGCCACCAGTGAGAGAGGGAGGGGTGGCTACACCTTC.

The chain has TRBV5-4 and TRBJ2-2; no clear D. With 5 bases removed from V and 0 bases from J, the gap between germline ends came to 11 bases. The V gene's germline CDR1 is SGHNT and CDR2 YYREEE (reference sequence). There are 15 residues in the CDR3. The CDR3 nucleotides are TGTGCCAGCAGTTTCGGTACTCCGAACACCGGGGAGCTGTTTTTT. This translates into CASSFGTPNTGELFF.

The rearrangement joins TRBV3-1 (or the pseudogene TRBV3-2) to TRBJ1-1, with D uncertain. Germline assignment: CDR1 LGHDT and CDR2 YNNKEL (reference sequence). This CDR3 contains 15 residues. V lost 4 bases and J 4 bases, leaving 16 bases between the germline ends. The CDR3, as DNA: TGTGCCAGCAGCCGCCAAGGAACTTCGGGCACTGAAGCTTTCTTT. Encoded protein: CASSRQGTSGTEAFF.

This chain uses TRBV6-5 with TRBJ2-7, with 13 bases identical to TRBD2. Germline V gene lookup returns CDR1 MNHEY and CDR2 SVGAGI. This CDR3 region has 15 residues. The J segment lost 7 bases and the V segment lost 9 bases, leaving 12 bases of the junction unmatched. This chain's CDR3 is CASTGLAGATGEQYF. CDR3 bases: TGTGCCAGTACTGGACTAGCGGGAGCAACAGGAGAGCAGTACTTC.

The rearrangement joins TRBV5-1 to TRBJ2-1; 12 bases match TRBD2. Per germline, CDR1 SGHRS and CDR2 YFSETQ. The CDR3 is 14 amino acids. With 1 base clipped from V and 9 bases from J, the junction kept 2 bases outside the gene matches. As DNA, the CDR3 is TGCGCCAGCAGCTTGCCTAGCGGGGGGGGTGAGCAGTTCTTC. Amino acids: CASSLPSGGGEQFF. The variable domain in full, with the rest retrieved from reference TRBV5-1 and TRBJ2-1, is KAGVTQTPRYLIKTRGQQVTLSCSPISGHRSVSWYQQTPGQGLQFLFEYFSETQRNKGNFPGRFSGRQFSNSRSEMNVSTLELGDSALYLCASSLPSGGGEQFFGPGTRLTVL.

The V and J genes are TRBV19 and TRBJ2-5; D not certain. Germline CDR1 LNHDA, CDR2 SQIVND (reference sequence). Deletions cut 3 bases from V and 3 bases from J, with 11 bases between. The CDR3 has 14 residues. The CDR3 DNA follows: TGTGCCAGTAGTATTGCCTCCAGCGAAGAGACCCAGTACTTC. The encoded protein is CASSIASSEETQYF. Full variable domain (outside the CDR3, taken from reference TRBV19 and TRBJ2-5): DGGITQSPKYLFRKEGQNVTLSCEQNLNHDAMYWYRQDPGQGLRLIYYSQIVNDFQKGDIAEGYSVSREKKESFPLTVTSAQKNPTAFYLCASSIASSEETQYFGPGTRLLVL.

The chain employs TRBV7-2 and TRBJ2-7, with 8 bases identical to TRBD1. This CDR3 is 15 amino acids long. The V and J ends lost 4 bases and 3 bases, in that order; junction bases with no gene match: 8. CDR1 SGHTA and CDR2 FQGNSA come from the germline V gene. The CDR3 sequence: CASSSTGVLDYEQYF. For the CDR3, the DNA is TGTGCCAGCAGCTCGACAGGGGTACTTGACTACGAGCAGTACTTC.

CDR3 region: CASSLGAYTIYF. The CDR3 DNA reads as TGTGCCAGCAGCTTAGGAGCTTACACCATATATTTT. V gene TRBV11-2 combines with J gene TRBJ1-3; D is unresolved. CDR3 size: 12 residues. CDR1 is SGHAT, CDR2 FQNNGV, per germline. The V end lost 1 base, the J end lost 8 bases, and 6 bases lay between the germline ends.

The V call is TRBV19, the J call TRBJ1-2; no firm D call. The V gene's germline CDR1 is LNHDA and CDR2 SQIVND (reference sequence). CDR3 length: 13 amino acids. V lost 7 bases and J lost 2, with 11 bases in between. The CDR3 protein is CASNPDTNYGYTF. CDR3 nucleotide sequence: TGTGCCAGTAACCCAGATACCAACTATGGCTACACCTTC. Together with reference TRBV19 and TRBJ1-2, the CDR3 gives the full variable domain: DGGITQSPKYLFRKEGQNVTLSCEQNLNHDAMYWYRQDPGQGLRLIYYSQIVNDFQKGDIAEGYSVSREKKESFPLTVTSAQKNPTAFYLCASNPDTNYGYTFGSGTRLTVV.

V and J are TRBV28 and TRBJ2-7; no clear D. The CDR3 runs to 15 residues. CDR1 and CDR2 from the germline V gene are MDHEN and SYDVKM. Trimming cost V 4 bases and J 2 bases, with 15 bases left between them. CDR3: CASSSDGAFPYEQYF. CDR3 DNA sequence: TGTGCCAGCAGTTCCGACGGAGCTTTCCCCTACGAGCAGTACTTC.

The chain uses TRBV5-1 and TRBJ2-7; 13 nucleotides agree with TRBD2. CDR1 and CDR2 (germline): SGHRS, YFSETQ. Germline trimming cut 4 bases from V and 1 base from J; bases unmatched to any gene: 5. The CDR3 covers 16 residues. The CDR3 spells CASSKTSGRESYEQYF. CDR3 coding DNA: TGCGCCAGCAGCAAAACTAGCGGGAGGGAGTCCTACGAGCAGTACTTC.

The chain has TRBV30 and TRBJ2-2; 11 nucleotides match TRBD1. Trimming removed 1 base from V and 5 bases from J; junction bases left unmatched: 3. Germline V CDR1 and CDR2: GTSNPN, SVGIG (reference sequence). This CDR3 comprises 15 residues. In DNA, the CDR3 is TGTGCCTGGAGTGCGGACAGGGGGCATACCGGGGAGCTGTTTTTT. Its translation: CAWSADRGHTGELFF. Filled out from reference TRBV30 and TRBJ2-2, the complete variable domain reads SQTIHQWPATLVQPVGSPLSLECTVEGTSNPNLYWYRQAAGRGLQLLFYSVGIGQISSEVPQNLSASRPQDRQFILSSKKLLLSDSGFYLCAWSADRGHTGELFFGEGSRLTVL.

This chain uses TRBV2 with TRBJ2-1; D is ambiguous. Trimming took off 8 bases at V and 8 bases at J, with 16 bases between the two ends. The germline V gene has CDR1 SNHLY and CDR2 FYNNEI. The CDR3 is 13 residues long. The CDR3: CASFGLLSDEQFF. The CDR3 nucleotides are TGTGCCAGCTTTGGGCTACTCTCCGATGAGCAGTTCTTC.

The chain joins TRBV27 to TRBJ1-2, with D unclear. From germline, CDR1 is MNHEY and CDR2 SMNVEV (reference sequence). Trimming pared 6 bases from V and 3 bases from J, leaving 11 bases between. The CDR3 has 13 amino acids. This CDR3 reads CASSTAGYYGYTF. The CDR3 region has the DNA TGTGCCAGCAGCACCGCGGGATACTATGGCTACACCTTC.

This rearrangement joins TRBV2 to TRBJ2-7; unclear D gene. The V end was cut by 3 bases, the J end by 0 bases, with 9 bases between. Germline assignment: CDR1 SNHLY and CDR2 FYNNEI. This CDR3 has 14 amino acids. The CDR3, as DNA: TGTGCCAGCAGTGAGACGTACAGCTCCTACGAGCAGTACTTC. Amino acids: CASSETYSSYEQYF.